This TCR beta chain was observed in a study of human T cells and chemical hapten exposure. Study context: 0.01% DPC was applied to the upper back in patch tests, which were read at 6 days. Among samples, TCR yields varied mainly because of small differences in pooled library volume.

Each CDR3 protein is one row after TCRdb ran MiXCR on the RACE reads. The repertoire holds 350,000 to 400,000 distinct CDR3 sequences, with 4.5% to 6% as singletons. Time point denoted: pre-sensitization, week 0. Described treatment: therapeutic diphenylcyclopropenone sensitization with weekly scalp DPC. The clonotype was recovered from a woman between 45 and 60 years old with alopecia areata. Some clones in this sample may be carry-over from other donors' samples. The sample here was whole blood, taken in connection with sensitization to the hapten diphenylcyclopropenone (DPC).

The CDR3 loop is CASSSWTRGTDTQYF. The CDR3 region has the DNA TGTGCCAGCAGCTCTTGGACTAGAGGCACAGATACGCAGTATTTT. The gene calls are TRBV7-8 and TRBJ2-3; 7 nucleotides match TRBD2. This CDR3 spans 15 amino acids. V shed 4 bases and J 1 base; nucleotides not matched to a gene: 5. Germline V CDR1 and CDR2: SGHVS, FQNEAQ.